One sample yielded the 5 T cell receptor beta chains listed below, sequenced in a study of T cells in narcolepsy listed by TCRdb under 2018. The library relied on the immunoSEQ multiplex PCR assay. Drawn from immuneACCESS, this table holds only the in-frame rearrangements with V and J called that TCRdb kept. Clones are partly lost; checked studies trace under half to an unresolved V gene and leave the rest unexplained. The sample table contains 30,000 to 40,000 clones; only one count was recorded for about 90% of them. Jointly, the top ten make up around 0.86% of the sample. Sequencing used CD45RA- memory CD4+ T cells from PBMCs. The sample's cell subset or site label is to be understood as: memory T cells sorted ex vivo from peripheral blood. The receptors were gathered from a human donor with narcolepsy.

The V and J genes are TRBV28 and TRBJ2-7; D is unresolved. Trimming shortened V by 1 base and J by 6 bases, and 10 bases separated the two germline ends. The CDR3 loop spans 13 amino acids. Germline V lookup: CDR1 MDHEN, CDR2 SYDVKM. CDR3 loop: CASSLSTPFEQYF. DNA for the CDR3: TGTGCCAGCAGTTTATCGACCCCTTTCGAGCAGTACTTC.

This chain links TRBV18 with TRBJ1-6; D unclear. Trimming stripped 3 bases from V and 4 bases from J, with 7 bases between. CDR1 is KGHSH, CDR2 LQKENI, per germline. The CDR3 totals 14 residues. CDR3 bases: TGTGCCAGCTCACCCCAGGCTTATAATTCACCCCTCCACTTT. Translated: CASSPQAYNSPLHF.

The rearrangement joins TRBV18 to TRBJ1-1, with TRBD1 matching 7 bases. This CDR3 has 15 amino acids. V shed 3 bases and J 11 bases; nucleotides not matched to a gene: 15. In germline, CDR1 is KGHSH, CDR2 LQKENI. Here the CDR3 DNA reads TGTGCCAGCTCACCGGAGGGACAGAAATCTTTGGGCGCTTTCTTT. It translates to CASSPEGQKSLGAFF.

This clone appeared a single time. The genes are TRBV7-6 and TRBJ1-1; 7 positions match TRBD1. V trimming: 5 bases; J trimming: 5 bases; junction bases outside the gene matches: 5. Germline CDR1 is SGHVS and CDR2 is FNYEAQ. CDR3 size: 13 residues. CDR3 in amino acids: CASSLQQGTEAFF. The CDR3 DNA reads as TGTGCCAGCAGCCTTCAACAGGGGACTGAAGCTTTCTTT.

On this clone itself: Germline is not matched at one junction end, which may reflect a read error. The chain recombines TRBV28 with TRBJ1-1; tentatively, D is TRBD1 (6 bases). CDR1 MDHEN and CDR2 SYDVKM come from the germline V gene. The CDR3 consists of 15 residues. This CDR3 reads CASRTPDRMNTETFF. The CDR3 DNA reads as TGTGCCAGCCGAACCCCAGACAGGATGAACACTGAAACTTTCTTT.